Given below is one T cell receptor beta chain in context. PCR involved 60 Vbeta and 13 Jbeta primers. Clones were sequenced by immunoSEQ multiplex PCR, and TCRdb holds only the in-frame ones, with some missing. Its clone listing holds around 40,000 clones. This entry is derived from a study of cytomegalovirus exposure and HLA in healthy donors. CDR3 length: 14 residues. The trim removed 6 bases at V and 2 bases at J, leaving 7 bases unmatched. CDR1 is MNHNY, CDR2 SVGAGI, per germline (reference sequence). The sequenced sample consisted of PBMCs. This TCR was sampled from a man aged 25 to 45 in good health and CMV-seronegative. This chain connects TRBV6-6 to TRBJ2-7; 7 bases agree with TRBD1. CDR3 DNA: TGTGCCAGCAGGTTTCTGACAGGGACCTACGAGCAGTACTTC. Encoded protein: CASRFLTGTYEQYF.